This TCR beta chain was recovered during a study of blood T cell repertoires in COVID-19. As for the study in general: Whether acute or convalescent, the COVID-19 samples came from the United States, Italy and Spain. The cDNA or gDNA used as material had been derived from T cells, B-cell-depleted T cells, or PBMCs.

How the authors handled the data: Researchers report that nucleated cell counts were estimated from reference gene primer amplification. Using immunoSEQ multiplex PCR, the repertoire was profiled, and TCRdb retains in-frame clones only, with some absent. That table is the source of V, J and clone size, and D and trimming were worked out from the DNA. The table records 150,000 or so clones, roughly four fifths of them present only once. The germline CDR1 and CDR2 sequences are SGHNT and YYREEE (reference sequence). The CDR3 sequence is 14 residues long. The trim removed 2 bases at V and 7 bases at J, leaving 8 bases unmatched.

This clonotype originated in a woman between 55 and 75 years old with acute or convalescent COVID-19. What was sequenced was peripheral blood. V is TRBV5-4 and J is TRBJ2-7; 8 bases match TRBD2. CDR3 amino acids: CASSFPGLGREQYF. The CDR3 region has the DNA TGTGCCAGCAGCTTTCCGGGACTAGGGAGGGAGCAGTACTTC.